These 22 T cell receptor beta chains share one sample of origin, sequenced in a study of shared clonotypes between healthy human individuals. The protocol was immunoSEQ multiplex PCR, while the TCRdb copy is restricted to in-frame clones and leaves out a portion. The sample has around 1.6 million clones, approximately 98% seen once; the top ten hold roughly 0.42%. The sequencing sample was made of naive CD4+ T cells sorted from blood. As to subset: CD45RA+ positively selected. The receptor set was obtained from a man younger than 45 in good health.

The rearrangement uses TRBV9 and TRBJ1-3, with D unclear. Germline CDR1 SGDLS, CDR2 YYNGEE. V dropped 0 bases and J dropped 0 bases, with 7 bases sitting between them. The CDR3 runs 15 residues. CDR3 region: CASSVVESSGNTIYF. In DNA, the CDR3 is TGTGCCAGCAGCGTAGTGGAGAGCTCTGGAAACACCATATATTTT.

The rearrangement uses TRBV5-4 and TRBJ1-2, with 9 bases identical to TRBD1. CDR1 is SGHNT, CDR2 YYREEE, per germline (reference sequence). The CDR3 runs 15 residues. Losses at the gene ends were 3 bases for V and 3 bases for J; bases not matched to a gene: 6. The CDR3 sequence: CASSSRDRADYGYTF. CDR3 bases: TGTGCCAGCAGCTCCCGGGACAGGGCGGACTATGGCTACACCTTC.

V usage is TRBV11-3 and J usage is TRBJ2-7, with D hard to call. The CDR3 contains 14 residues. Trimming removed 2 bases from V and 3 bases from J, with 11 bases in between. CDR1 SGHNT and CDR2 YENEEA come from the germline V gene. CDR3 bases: TGTGCCAGCAGCTTATCTGGGGTTAACTACGAGCAGTACTTC. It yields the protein CASSLSGVNYEQYF.

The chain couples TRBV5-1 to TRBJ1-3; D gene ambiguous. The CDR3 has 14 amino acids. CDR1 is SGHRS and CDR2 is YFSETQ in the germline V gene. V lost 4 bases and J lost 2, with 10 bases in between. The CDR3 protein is CASSRLEAGNTIYF. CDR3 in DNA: TGCGCCAGCAGCCGGCTCGAGGCTGGAAACACCATATATTTT. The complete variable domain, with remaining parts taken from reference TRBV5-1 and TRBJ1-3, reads KAGVTQTPRYLIKTRGQQVTLSCSPISGHRSVSWYQQTPGQGLQFLFEYFSETQRNKGNFPGRFSGRQFSNSRSEMNVSTLELGDSALYLCASSRLEAGNTIYFGEGSWLTVV.

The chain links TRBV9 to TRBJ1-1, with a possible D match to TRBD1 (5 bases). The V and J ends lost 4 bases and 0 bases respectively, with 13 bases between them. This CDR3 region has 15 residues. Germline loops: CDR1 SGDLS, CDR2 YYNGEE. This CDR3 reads CASSPRGSMNTEAFF. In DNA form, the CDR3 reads TGTGCCAGCAGCCCCCGGGGGTCTATGAACACTGAAGCTTTCTTT.

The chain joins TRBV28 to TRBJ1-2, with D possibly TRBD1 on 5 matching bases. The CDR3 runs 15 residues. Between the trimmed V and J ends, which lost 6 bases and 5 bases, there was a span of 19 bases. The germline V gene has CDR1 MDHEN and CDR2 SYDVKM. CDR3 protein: CASSPGDRGVYGYTF. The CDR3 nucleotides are TGTGCCAGCAGCCCCGGGGACCGGGGGGTATATGGCTACACCTTC.

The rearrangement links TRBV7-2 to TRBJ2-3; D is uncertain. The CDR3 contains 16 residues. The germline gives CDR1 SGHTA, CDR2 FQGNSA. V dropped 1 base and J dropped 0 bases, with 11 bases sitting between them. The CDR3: CASSLEGRASTDTQYF. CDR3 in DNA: TGTGCCAGCAGCTTAGAAGGGCGAGCCAGCACAGATACGCAGTATTTT.

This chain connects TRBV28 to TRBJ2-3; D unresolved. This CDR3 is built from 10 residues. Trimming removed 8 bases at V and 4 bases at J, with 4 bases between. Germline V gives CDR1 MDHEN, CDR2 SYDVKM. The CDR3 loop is CASGADTQYF. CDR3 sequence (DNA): TGTGCCAGCGGAGCAGATACGCAGTATTTT.

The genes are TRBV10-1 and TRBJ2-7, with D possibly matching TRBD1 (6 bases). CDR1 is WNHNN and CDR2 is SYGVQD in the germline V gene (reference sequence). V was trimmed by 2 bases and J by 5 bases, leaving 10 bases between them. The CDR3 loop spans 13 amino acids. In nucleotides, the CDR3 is TGCGCCAGCAGTGAGCTGAGACAGGACGAGCAGTACTTC. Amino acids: CASSELRQDEQYF.

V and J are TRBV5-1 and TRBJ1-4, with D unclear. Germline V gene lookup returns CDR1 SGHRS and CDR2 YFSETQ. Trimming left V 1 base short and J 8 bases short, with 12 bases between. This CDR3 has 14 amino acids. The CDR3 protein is CASSLYGVEEKLFF. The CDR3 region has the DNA TGCGCCAGCAGCTTGTATGGGGTAGAGGAAAAACTGTTTTTT.

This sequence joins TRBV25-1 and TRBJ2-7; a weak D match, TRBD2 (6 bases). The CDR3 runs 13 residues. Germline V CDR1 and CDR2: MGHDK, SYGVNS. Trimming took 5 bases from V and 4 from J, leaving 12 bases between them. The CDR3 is CASSLGSRYEQYF. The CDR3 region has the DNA TGTGCCAGCAGTCTCGGGAGCAGGTACGAGCAGTACTTC.

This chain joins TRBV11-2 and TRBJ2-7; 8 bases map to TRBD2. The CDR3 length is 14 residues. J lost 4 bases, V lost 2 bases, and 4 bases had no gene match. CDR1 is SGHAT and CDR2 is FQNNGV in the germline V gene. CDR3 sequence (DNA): TGTGCCAGCAGCTTACTAGCGGGCCCATACGAGCAGTACTTC. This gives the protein CASSLLAGPYEQYF.

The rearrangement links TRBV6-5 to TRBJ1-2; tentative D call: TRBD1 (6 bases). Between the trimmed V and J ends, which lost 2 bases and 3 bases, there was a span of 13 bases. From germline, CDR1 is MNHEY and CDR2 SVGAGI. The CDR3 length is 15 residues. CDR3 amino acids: CASSYTTGSDYGYTF. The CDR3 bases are TGTGCCAGCAGTTACACCACAGGGTCGGACTATGGCTACACCTTC.

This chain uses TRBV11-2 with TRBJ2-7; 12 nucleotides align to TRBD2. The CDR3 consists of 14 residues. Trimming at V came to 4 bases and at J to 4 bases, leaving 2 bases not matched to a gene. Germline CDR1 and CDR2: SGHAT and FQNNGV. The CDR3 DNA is TGTGCCAGCAGCTGGACTAGCGGGATGTACGAGCAGTACTTC. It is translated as CASSWTSGMYEQYF.

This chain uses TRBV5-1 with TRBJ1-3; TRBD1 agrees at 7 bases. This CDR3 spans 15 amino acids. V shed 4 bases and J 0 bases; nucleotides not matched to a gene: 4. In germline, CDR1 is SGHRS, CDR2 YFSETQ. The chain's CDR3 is CASSPGGVSGNTIYF. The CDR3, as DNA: TGCGCCAGCAGCCCAGGGGGAGTCTCTGGAAACACCATATATTTT.

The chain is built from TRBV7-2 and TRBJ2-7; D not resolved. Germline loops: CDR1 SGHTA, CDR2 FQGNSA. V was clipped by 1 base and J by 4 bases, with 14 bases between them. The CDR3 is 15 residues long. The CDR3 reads CASSLGPGPAYEQYF. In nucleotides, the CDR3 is TGTGCCAGCAGCTTAGGGCCAGGACCTGCTTACGAGCAGTACTTC.

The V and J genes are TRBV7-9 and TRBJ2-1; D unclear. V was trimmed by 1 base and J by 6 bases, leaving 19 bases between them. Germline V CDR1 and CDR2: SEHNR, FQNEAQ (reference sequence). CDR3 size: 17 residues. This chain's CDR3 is CASSLGSGFIDRNEQFF. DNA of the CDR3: TGTGCCAGCAGCTTAGGGTCAGGTTTTATCGATCGCAATGAGCAGTTCTTC.

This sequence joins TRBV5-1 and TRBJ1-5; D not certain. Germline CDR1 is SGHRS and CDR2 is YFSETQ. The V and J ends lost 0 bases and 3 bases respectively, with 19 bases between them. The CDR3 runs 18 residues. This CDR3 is CASSLENVGLINNQPQHF. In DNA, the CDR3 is TGCGCCAGCAGCTTGGAAAATGTAGGGTTAATTAACAATCAGCCCCAGCATTTT.

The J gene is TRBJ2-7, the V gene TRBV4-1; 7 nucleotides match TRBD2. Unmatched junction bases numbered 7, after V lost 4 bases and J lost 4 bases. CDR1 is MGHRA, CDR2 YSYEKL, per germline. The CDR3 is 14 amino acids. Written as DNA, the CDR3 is TGCGCCAGCAGCCTTCCGGGACTACCATACGAGCAGTACTTC. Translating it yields CASSLPGLPYEQYF.

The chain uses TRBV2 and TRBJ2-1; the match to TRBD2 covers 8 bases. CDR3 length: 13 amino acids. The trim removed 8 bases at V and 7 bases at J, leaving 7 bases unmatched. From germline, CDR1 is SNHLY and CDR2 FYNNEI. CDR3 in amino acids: CASGASGRNEQFF. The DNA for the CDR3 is TGTGCCAGCGGAGCTAGCGGGCGTAATGAGCAGTTCTTC.

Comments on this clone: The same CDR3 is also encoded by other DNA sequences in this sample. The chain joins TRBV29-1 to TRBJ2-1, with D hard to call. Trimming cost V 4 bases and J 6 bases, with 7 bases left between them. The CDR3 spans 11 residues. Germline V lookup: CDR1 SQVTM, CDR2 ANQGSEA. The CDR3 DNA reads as TGCAGCGTTGGCCCCAGCAATGAGCAGTTCTTC. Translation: CSVGPSNEQFF.

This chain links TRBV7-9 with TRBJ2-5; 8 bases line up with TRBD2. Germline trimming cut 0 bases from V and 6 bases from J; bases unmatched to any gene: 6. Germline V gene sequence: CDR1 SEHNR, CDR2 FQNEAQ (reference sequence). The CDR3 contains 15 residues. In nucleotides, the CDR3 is TGTGCCAGCAGCTTAGCCACGGGAGGGTTGCAGACCCAGTACTTC. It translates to CASSLATGGLQTQYF.